Listed below are T cell receptor beta chains from one sample, sequenced in a study of T cell clusters in autoimmune cytopenias. TCRdb re-called the multiplex PCR reads and gives one entry per CDR3 protein, without DNA. Its table lists fewer than 3,000 distinct CDR3 sequences. Material for sequencing was peripheral blood. The origin of the receptors is a human donor with an autoimmune cytopenia or autoimmune hepatitis (not recorded which). Each CDR3 is given with its conserved first and last residue. Fields, in order: clone size, J gene, V gene, CDR3 length, CDR3 protein. Only part of the rows carry a size: once, few, many, or a class if the clone is expanded.

clone_size: -
j_call: TRBJ1-2
v_call: TRBV19
cdr3_length: 16
cdr3_aa: CASSTRTGEGNFGYTF

clone_size: medium-sized
j_call: TRBJ1-2
v_call: TRBV19
cdr3_length: 15
cdr3_aa: CASSPTHGDSYGYTF

clone_size: -
j_call: TRBJ2-5
v_call: TRBV6-1
cdr3_length: 17
cdr3_aa: CASSEAARTTVEETQYF

clone_size: -
j_call: TRBJ1-2
v_call: TRBV20-1
cdr3_length: 12
cdr3_aa: CSCLGTDYGYTF

clone_size: medium-sized
j_call: TRBJ2-3
v_call: TRBV19
cdr3_length: 13
cdr3_aa: CASSIGSWDTQYF

clone_size: -
j_call: TRBJ1-2
v_call: TRBV5-6
cdr3_length: 14
cdr3_aa: CASSLVGTGRGYTF

clone_size: -
j_call: TRBJ1-5
v_call: TRBV27
cdr3_length: 14
cdr3_aa: CASWGTAGNQPQHF

clone_size: -
j_call: TRBJ1-6
v_call: TRBV27
cdr3_length: 15
cdr3_aa: CASSGLVGGNSPLHF

clone_size: -
j_call: TRBJ2-2
v_call: TRBV6-5
cdr3_length: 11
cdr3_aa: CASTATGELFF

clone_size: -
j_call: TRBJ1-4
v_call: TRBV7-6
cdr3_length: 15
cdr3_aa: CASSLQGLPNEKLFF

clone_size: -
j_call: TRBJ1-1
v_call: TRBV12-3/TRBV12-4
cdr3_length: 14
cdr3_aa: CAISLQGMDTEAFF

clone_size: -
j_call: TRBJ2-1
v_call: TRBV5-4
cdr3_length: 13
cdr3_aa: CASSPGLAREQFF

clone_size: -
j_call: TRBJ2-2
v_call: TRBV6-5
cdr3_length: 16
cdr3_aa: CASLSPGQGGTGELFF

clone_size: medium-sized
j_call: TRBJ2-2
v_call: TRBV12-3/TRBV12-4
cdr3_length: 15
cdr3_aa: CASNQAGANTGELFF

clone_size: -
j_call: TRBJ2-3
v_call: TRBV27
cdr3_length: 16
cdr3_aa: CASSTTSGEYTDTQYF

clone_size: -
j_call: TRBJ1-5
v_call: TRBV20-1
cdr3_length: 15
cdr3_aa: CSAPDRDYSNQPQHF

clone_size: medium-sized
j_call: TRBJ2-7
v_call: TRBV29-1
cdr3_length: 15
cdr3_aa: CSVEVPGQRPYEQYF

clone_size: medium-sized
j_call: TRBJ2-3
v_call: TRBV27
cdr3_length: 12
cdr3_aa: CASSRRGDTQYF

clone_size: hyperexpanded
j_call: TRBJ2-2
v_call: TRBV6-5
cdr3_length: 15
cdr3_aa: CASSWTVTNTGELFF

clone_size: -
j_call: TRBJ2-2
v_call: TRBV12-3/TRBV12-4
cdr3_length: 15
cdr3_aa: CASAQGGSGTGELFF

clone_size: -
j_call: TRBJ2-7
v_call: TRBV5-1
cdr3_length: 12
cdr3_aa: CASSLLGLEQYF

clone_size: -
j_call: TRBJ2-2
v_call: TRBV9
cdr3_length: 16
cdr3_aa: CASSFRVVSNTGELFF

clone_size: -
j_call: TRBJ1-1
v_call: TRBV11-2
cdr3_length: 13
cdr3_aa: CASSLGTDTEAFF

clone_size: -
j_call: TRBJ2-7
v_call: TRBV13
cdr3_length: 16
cdr3_aa: CASSSGGLNRVYEQYF

clone_size: -
j_call: TRBJ1-1
v_call: TRBV6-1
cdr3_length: 14
cdr3_aa: CASSKQGADTEAFF

clone_size: medium-sized
j_call: TRBJ2-7
v_call: TRBV18
cdr3_length: 12
cdr3_aa: CASSPDRVEQYF

clone_size: -
j_call: TRBJ2-1
v_call: TRBV6-5
cdr3_length: 15
cdr3_aa: CASSLMGSGYNEQFF

clone_size: -
j_call: TRBJ1-4
v_call: TRBV18
cdr3_length: 15
cdr3_aa: CASSPVTGAGEKLFF

clone_size: medium-sized
j_call: TRBJ2-2
v_call: TRBV18
cdr3_length: 15
cdr3_aa: CASSVTSGNTGELFF

clone_size: -
j_call: TRBJ2-5
v_call: TRBV12-3/TRBV12-4
cdr3_length: 15
cdr3_aa: CASKSTLEGTETQYF

clone_size: -
j_call: TRBJ2-5
v_call: TRBV27
cdr3_length: 18
cdr3_aa: CASSPIGLAGALQETQYF

clone_size: medium-sized
j_call: TRBJ2-3
v_call: TRBV11-1
cdr3_length: 16
cdr3_aa: CASSPLDTWGTDTQYF

clone_size: -
j_call: TRBJ2-1
v_call: TRBV28
cdr3_length: 14
cdr3_aa: CASTLSPGGISSFF

clone_size: -
j_call: TRBJ1-1
v_call: TRBV12-3/TRBV12-4
cdr3_length: 15
cdr3_aa: CASTNFVQENTEAFF

clone_size: medium-sized
j_call: TRBJ2-2
v_call: TRBV19
cdr3_length: 13
cdr3_aa: CATRQGFTGELFF